This T cell receptor (beta chain) emerged from a study of immune evolution from preneoplasia to lung adenocarcinoma. General study points: Normal lung had highest clonality; later lesions appeared denser, more diverse. Top clone frequencies peaked in normal lung, apparently declining through invasive adenocarcinoma.

In germline, CDR1 is SNHLY, CDR2 FYNNEI. Trimming removed 7 bases from V and 6 bases from J, with 13 bases in between. The CDR3 has 13 amino acids. Patient tissue came from resections in Japan or China, 2014–2017. Each case's diagnosis was confirmed by two pathologists on H&E. To note about this clone: The antigen is unknown.

Sequencing was performed with immunoSEQ multiplex PCR; in TCRdb, only in-frame clones are kept and a portion is missing. The data hold thousands of clones, with 45% to 50% observed a single time. This sequence originates from a person in their fifties with lung adenocarcinoma. Sample: FFPE normal lung tissue adjacent to the tumor. The chain recombines TRBV2 with TRBJ2-4; the D call may be TRBD1 or TRBD2 (6 bases each). CDR3 bases: TGTGCCAGCATCGGGGGCGGGGTAAACATTCAGTACTTC. It specifies CASIGGGVNIQYF.